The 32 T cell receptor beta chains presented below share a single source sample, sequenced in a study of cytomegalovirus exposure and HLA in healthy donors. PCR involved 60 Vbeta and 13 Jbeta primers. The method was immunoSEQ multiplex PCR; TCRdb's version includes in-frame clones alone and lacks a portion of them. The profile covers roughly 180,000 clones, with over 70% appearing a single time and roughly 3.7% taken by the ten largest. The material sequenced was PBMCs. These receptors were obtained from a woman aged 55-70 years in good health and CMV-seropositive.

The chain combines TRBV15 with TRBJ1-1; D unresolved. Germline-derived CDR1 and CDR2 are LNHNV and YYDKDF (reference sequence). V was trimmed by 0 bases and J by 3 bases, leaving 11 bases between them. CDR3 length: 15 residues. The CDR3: CATSRDQAADTEAFF. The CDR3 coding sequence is TGTGCCACCAGCAGAGATCAGGCAGCTGACACTGAAGCTTTCTTT.

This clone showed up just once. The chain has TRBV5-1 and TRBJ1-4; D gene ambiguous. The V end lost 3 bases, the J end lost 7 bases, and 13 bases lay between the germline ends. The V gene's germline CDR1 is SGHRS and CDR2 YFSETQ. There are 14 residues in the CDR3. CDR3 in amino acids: CASSSDRVGEKLFF. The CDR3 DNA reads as TGCGCCAGCAGCTCTGACCGGGTTGGTGAAAAACTGTTTTTT. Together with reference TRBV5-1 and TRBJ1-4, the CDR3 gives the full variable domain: KAGVTQTPRYLIKTRGQQVTLSCSPISGHRSVSWYQQTPGQGLQFLFEYFSETQRNKGNFPGRFSGRQFSNSRSEMNVSTLELGDSALYLCASSSDRVGEKLFFGSGTQLSVL.

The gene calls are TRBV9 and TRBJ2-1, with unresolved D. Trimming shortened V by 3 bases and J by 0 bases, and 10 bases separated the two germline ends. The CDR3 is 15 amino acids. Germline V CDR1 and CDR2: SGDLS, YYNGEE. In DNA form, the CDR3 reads TGTGCCAGCAGCGCCTCCACGAGCTCCTACAATGAGCAGTTCTTC. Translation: CASSASTSSYNEQFF. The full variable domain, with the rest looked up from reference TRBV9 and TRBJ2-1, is DSGVTQTPKHLITATGQRVTLRCSPRSGDLSVYWYQQSLDQGLQFLIQYYNGEERAKGNILERFSAQQFPDLHSELNLSSLELGDSALYFCASSASTSSYNEQFFGPGTRLTVL.

The CDR3 bases are TGTGCCAGCAGCCAAGATGGAGACACTGAAGCTTTCTTT. Translating gives CASSQDGDTEAFF. This chain links TRBV14 with TRBJ1-1, with D hard to call. V was trimmed by 0 bases and J by 3 bases, leaving 5 bases between them. In germline, CDR1 is SGHDN, CDR2 FVKESK. CDR3 length equals 13 residues.

CDR3 protein: CASGSGSHSYEQYF. The CDR3 bases are TGTGCCAGCGGAAGCGGGAGTCACTCCTACGAGCAGTACTTC. V gene TRBV7-9 combines with J gene TRBJ2-5; 8 nucleotides line up with TRBD2. The tail of the sequence fits TRBJ2-7 better, so the J call may be wrong. CDR1 and CDR2 (germline): SEHNR, FQNEAQ (reference sequence). The CDR3 covers 14 residues.

As DNA, the CDR3 is TGTGCCAGCAGCCCTACGTCGGCCGACAGGGAGGTCTACGAGCAGTACTTC. Translating gives CASSPTSADREVYEQYF. The J gene is TRBJ2-7, the V gene TRBV11-2, with D possibly matching TRBD1 (7 bases). CDR1 and CDR2 (germline): SGHAT, FQNNGV. This CDR3 spans 17 amino acids. Between the trimmed V and J ends, which lost 5 bases and 3 bases, there was a span of 23 bases.

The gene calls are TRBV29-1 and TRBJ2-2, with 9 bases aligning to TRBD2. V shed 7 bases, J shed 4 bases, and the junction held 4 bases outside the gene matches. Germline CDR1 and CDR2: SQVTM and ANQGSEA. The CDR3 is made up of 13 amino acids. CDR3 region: CSAGAGGTGELFF. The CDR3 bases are TGCAGCGCCGGAGCGGGGGGCACCGGGGAGCTGTTTTTT.

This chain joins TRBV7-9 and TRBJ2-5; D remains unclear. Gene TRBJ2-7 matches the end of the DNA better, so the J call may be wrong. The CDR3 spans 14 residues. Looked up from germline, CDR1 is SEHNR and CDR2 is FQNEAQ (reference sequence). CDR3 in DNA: TGTGCCAGCAGCTTAGGTGTAACGAACTACGAGCAGTACTTC. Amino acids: CASSLGVTNYEQYF.

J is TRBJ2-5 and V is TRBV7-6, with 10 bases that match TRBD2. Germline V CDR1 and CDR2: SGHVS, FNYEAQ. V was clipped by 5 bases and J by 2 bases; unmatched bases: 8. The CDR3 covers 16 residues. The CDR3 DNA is TGTGCCAGCAGCCGGCTAGCGGGGGTATTTCAAGAGACCCAGTACTTC. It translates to CASSRLAGVFQETQYF.

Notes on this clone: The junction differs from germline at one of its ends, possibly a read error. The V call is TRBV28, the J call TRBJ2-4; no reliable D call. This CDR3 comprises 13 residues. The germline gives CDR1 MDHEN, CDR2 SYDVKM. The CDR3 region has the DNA TGTGCCAGCAGAAAGAAGCAGGAAAACAGTCAGTACTTC. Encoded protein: CASRKKQENSQYF.

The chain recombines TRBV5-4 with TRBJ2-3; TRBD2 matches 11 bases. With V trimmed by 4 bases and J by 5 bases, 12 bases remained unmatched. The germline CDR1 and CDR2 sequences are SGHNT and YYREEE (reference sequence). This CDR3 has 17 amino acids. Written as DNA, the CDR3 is TGTGCCAGCAGCCCCACCCTTAGCGGGGGGGAACGAGATACGCAGTATTTT. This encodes CASSPTLSGGERDTQYF.

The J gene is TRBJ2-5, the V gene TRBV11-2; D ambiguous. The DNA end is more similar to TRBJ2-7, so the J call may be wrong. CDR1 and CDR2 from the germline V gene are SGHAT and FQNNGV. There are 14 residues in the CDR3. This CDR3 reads CASSLEAANYEQYF. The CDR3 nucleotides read TGTGCCAGCAGCTTAGAGGCAGCTAACTACGAGCAGTACTTC.

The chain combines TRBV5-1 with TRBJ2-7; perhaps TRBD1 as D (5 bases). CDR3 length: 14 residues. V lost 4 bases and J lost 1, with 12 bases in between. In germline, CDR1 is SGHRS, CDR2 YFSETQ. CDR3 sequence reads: CASSPGGASYEQYF. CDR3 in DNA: TGCGCCAGCAGCCCGGGTGGGGCGTCCTACGAGCAGTACTTC.

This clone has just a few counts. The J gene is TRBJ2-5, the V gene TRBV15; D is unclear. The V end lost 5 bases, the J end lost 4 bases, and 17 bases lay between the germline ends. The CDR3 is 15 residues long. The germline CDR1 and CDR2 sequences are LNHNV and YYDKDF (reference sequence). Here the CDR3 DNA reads TGTGCCACCAGCTCAGGAAGGCAATCTCTAGAGACCCAGTACTTC. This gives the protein CATSSGRQSLETQYF.

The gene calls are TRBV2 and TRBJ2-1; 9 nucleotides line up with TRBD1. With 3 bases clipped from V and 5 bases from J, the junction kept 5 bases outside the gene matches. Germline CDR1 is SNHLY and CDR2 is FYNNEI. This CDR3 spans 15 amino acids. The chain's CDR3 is CASSDVGQGNNEQFF. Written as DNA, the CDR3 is TGTGCCAGCAGTGATGTGGGACAGGGAAACAATGAGCAGTTCTTC. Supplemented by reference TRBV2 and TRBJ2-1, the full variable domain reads EPEVTQTPSHQVTQMGQEVILRCVPISNHLYFYWYRQILGQKVEFLVSFYNNEISEKSEIFDDQFSVERPDGSNFTLKIRSTKLEDSAMYFCASSDVGQGNNEQFFGPGTRLTVL.

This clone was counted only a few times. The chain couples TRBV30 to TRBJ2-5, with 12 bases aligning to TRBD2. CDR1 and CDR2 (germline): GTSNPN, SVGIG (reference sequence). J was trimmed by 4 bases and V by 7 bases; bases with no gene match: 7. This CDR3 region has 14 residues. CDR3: CAFKKGLAGETQYF. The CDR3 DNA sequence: TGTGCCTTTAAAAAGGGACTAGCGGGAGAGACCCAGTACTTC.

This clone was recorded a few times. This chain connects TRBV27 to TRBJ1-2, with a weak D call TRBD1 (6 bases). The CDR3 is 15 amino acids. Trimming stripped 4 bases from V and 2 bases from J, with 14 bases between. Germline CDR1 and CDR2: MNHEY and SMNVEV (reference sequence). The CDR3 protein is CASSSPTTGNYGYTF. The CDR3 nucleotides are TGTGCCAGCAGTTCACCAACTACAGGGAACTATGGCTACACCTTC.

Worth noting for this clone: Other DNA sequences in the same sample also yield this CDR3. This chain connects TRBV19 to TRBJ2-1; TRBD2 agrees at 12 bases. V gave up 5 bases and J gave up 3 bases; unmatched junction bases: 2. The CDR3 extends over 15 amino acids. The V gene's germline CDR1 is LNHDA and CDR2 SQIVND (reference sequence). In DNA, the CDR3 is TGTGCCAGTAGTCGGACTAGCGGGAACTACAATGAGCAGTTCTTC. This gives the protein CASSRTSGNYNEQFF.

CDR3 in amino acids: CASRDRERGEKLFF. CDR3 nucleotides: TGTGCCAGCCGGGACAGGGAGCGAGGTGAAAAACTGTTTTTT. The chain has TRBV6-5 and TRBJ1-4; 9 bases fit TRBD1. CDR3 size: 14 residues. V lost 8 bases to trimming and J lost 7 bases; unmatched junction nucleotides: 8. Germline V gene sequence: CDR1 MNHEY, CDR2 SVGAGI.

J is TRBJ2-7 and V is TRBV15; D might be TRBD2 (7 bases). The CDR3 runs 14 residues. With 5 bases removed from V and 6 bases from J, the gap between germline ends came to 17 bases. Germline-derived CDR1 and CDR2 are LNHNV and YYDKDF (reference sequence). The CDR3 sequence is CATSGGRGTSEQYF. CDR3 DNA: TGTGCCACCAGCGGGGGGAGGGGGACTTCCGAGCAGTACTTC. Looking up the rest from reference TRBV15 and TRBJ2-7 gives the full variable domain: DAMVIQNPRYQVTQFGKPVTLSCSQTLNHNVMYWYQQKSSQAPKLLFHYYDKDFNNEADTPDNFQSRRPNTSFCFLDIRSPGLGDTAMYLCATSGGRGTSEQYFGPGTRLTVT.

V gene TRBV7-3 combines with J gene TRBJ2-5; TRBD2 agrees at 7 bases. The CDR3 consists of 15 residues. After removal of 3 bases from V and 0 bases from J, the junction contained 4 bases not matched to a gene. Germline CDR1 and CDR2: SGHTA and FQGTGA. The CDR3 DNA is TGTGCCAGCAGCTTCCTTAGCGGGTACCAAGAGACCCAGTACTTC. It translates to CASSFLSGYQETQYF.

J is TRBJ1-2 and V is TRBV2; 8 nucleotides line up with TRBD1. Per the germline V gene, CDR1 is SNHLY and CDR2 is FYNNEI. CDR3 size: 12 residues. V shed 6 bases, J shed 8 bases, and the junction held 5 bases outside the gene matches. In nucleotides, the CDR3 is TGTGCCAGCAGGGAGACAGGGGACGGCTACACCTTC. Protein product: CASRETGDGYTF.

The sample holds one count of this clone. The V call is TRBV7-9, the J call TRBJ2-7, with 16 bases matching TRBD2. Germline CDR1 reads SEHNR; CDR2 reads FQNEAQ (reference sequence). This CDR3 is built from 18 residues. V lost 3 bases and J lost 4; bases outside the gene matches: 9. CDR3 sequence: CASSFLPGLAGGKYEQYF. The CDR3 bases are TGTGCCAGCAGCTTTCTACCGGGACTAGCGGGGGGGAAGTACGAGCAGTACTTC.

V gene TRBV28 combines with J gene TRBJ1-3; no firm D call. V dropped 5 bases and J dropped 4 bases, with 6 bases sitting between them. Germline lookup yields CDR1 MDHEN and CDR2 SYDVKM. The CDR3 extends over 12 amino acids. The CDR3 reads CASSSLGNTIYF. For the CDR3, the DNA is TGTGCCAGCAGTAGCCTGGGAAACACCATATATTTT.

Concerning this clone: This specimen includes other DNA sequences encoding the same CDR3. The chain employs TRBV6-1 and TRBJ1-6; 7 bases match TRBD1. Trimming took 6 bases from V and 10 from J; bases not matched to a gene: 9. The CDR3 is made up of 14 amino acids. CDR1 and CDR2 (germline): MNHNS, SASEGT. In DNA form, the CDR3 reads TGTGCCAGCAGGTCCGGGACAGCCAACTCACCCCTCCACTTT. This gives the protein CASRSGTANSPLHF.

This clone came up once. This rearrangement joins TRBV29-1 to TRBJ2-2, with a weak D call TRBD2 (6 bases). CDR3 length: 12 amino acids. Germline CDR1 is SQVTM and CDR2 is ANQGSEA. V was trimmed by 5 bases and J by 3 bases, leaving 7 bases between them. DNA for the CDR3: TGCAGCGTTTGGAGGGACACCGGGGAGCTGTTTTTT. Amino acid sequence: CSVWRDTGELFF.

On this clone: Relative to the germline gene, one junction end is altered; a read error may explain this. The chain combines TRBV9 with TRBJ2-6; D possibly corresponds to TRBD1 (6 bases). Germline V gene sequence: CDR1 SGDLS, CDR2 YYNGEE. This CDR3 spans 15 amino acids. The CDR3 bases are TGTGCCAGCAGCTCGCAGGGGCGTGGGGCCAACGGCCTGACTTTC. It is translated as CASSSQGRGANGLTF. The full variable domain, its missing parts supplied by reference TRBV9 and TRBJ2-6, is DSGVTQTPKHLITATGQRVTLRCSPRSGDLSVYWYQQSLDQGLQFLIQYYNGEERAKGNILERFSAQQFPDLHSELNLSSLELGDSALYFCASSSQGRGANGLTFGAGSRLTVL.

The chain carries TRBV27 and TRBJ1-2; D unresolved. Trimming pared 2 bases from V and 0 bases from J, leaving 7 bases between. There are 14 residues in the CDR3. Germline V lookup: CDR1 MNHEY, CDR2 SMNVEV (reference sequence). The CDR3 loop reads CASSLGGSNYGYTF. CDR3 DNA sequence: TGTGCCAGCAGTTTAGGAGGGTCTAACTATGGCTACACCTTC.

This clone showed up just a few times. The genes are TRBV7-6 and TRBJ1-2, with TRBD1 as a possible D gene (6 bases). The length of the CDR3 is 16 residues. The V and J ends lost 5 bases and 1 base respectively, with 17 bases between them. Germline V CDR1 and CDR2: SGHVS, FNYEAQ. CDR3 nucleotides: TGTGCCAGCAGCCCGGGACAACGTGAGATTAACTATGGCTACACCTTC. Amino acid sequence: CASSPGQREINYGYTF.

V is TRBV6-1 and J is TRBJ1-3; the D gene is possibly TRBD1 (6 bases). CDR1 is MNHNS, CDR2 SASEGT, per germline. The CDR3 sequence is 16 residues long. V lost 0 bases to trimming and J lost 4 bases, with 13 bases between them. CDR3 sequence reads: CASSEAAPGAGNTIYF. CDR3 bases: TGTGCCAGCAGTGAAGCGGCGCCAGGGGCCGGAAACACCATATATTTT.

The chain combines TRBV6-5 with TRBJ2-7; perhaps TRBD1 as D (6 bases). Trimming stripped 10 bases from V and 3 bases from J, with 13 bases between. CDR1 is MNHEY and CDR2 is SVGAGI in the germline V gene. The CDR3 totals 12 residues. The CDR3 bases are TGTGCCAACCCGGGACAATTCTACGAGCAGTACTTC. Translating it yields CANPGQFYEQYF.

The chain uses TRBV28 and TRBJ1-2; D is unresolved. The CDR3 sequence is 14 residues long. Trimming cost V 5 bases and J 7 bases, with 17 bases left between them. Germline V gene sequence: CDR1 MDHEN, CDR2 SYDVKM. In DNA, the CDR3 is TGTGCCAGCAGTCCACCAGCTGCGGGGTTTGGCTACACCTTC. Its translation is CASSPPAAGFGYTF.